Below are 2 T cell receptor beta chains sequenced from a single sample in a study of shared clonotypes between healthy human individuals. Assay: immunoSEQ multiplex PCR; the TCRdb copy retains only in-frame clones and omits some. The sample carries millions of clones, 85% to 95% recorded once. Naive CD8 isolation took CD45RO-negative cells positively selected for CCR7 and excluded terminally differentiated effector memory CD45RA+ cells. Sequenced: naive CD8+ T cells sorted from blood. The receptor source for this set is a man aged 18 to 29 in good health.

In regard to this clone: One junction end disagrees with the germline gene, perhaps due to a read error. The chain recombines TRBV10-3 with TRBJ2-5, with 15 nucleotides matching TRBD2. Germline CDR1 ENHRY, CDR2 SYGVKD. CDR3 length: 18 residues. The CDR3 nucleotides are TGTGCTATCAGGCCGGGACTAGCGGGAGGAAACGGGGGAGAGACCCAGTACTTC. Its translation: CAIRPGLAGGNGGETQYF.

V and J are TRBV19 and TRBJ2-7; 9 bases align to TRBD1. V lost 4 bases, J lost 2 bases, and 6 bases stayed unmatched. The CDR3 runs to 15 residues. CDR1 and CDR2 from the germline V gene are LNHDA and SQIVND (reference sequence). DNA of the CDR3: TGTGCCAGTAGTACCACAGGGGGCGCGACCTACGAGCAGTACTTC. This codes for CASSTTGGATYEQYF.